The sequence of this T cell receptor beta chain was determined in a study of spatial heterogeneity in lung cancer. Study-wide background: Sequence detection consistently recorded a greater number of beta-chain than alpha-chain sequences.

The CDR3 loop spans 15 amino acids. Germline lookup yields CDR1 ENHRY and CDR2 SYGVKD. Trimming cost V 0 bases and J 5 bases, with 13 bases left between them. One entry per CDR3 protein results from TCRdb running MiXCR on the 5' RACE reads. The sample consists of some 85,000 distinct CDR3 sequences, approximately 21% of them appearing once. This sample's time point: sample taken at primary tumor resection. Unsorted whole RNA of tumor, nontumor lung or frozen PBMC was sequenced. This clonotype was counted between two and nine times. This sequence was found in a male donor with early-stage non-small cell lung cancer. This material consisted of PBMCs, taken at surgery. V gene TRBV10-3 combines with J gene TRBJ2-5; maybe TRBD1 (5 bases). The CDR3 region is CAISESRQGPETQYF. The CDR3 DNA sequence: TGTGCCATCAGTGAGTCTCGCCAGGGCCCGGAGACCCAGTACTTC.